The 18 T cell receptor beta chains below come from one sample, sequenced in a study of PD-1 blockade in classical Hodgkin lymphoma. Brentuximab vedotin exposure varied among the patients, all of whom had relapsed after autologous stem cell transplantation. This table comes from immunoSEQ multiplex PCR, and its TCRdb copy is limited to in-frame clones, with some not included. The data contain approximately 44,000 clones, 76% of them seen just once; the ten biggest clones take up 20% to 25%. Material: peripheral blood mononuclear cells (PBMCs), obtained at baseline. Receptors were obtained from a human donor with classical Hodgkin lymphoma.

This clone was found a few times. The J gene is TRBJ1-5, the V gene TRBV6-1; TRBD1 matches 10 bases. The CDR3 totals 15 residues. Germline assignment: CDR1 MNHNS and CDR2 SASEGT. J lost 7 bases, V lost 5 bases, and 8 bases had no gene match. The CDR3 DNA reads as TGTGCCAGCAGTCCCGGGACAGGGGTCATCCAGCCCCAGCATTTT. It translates to CASSPGTGVIQPQHF.

The chain combines TRBV12-2 with TRBJ2-3; the table names TRBD1, a call not compared with the DNA. TRBV12-2 constitutes a pseudogene. The CDR3 loop spans 18 amino acids. CDR3 region: CASRLATKTGSITDTQYF. DNA for the CDR3: TGTGCAAGTCGCTTAGCGACCAAGACAGGGTCTATAACAGATACGCAGTATTTT.

The chain links TRBV19 to TRBJ2-5; D may be TRBD2 (6 bases). Trimming shortened V by 0 bases and J by 4 bases, and 15 bases separated the two germline ends. CDR3 length equals 16 residues. CDR1 is LNHDA, CDR2 SQIVND, per germline (reference sequence). In nucleotides, the CDR3 is TGTGCCAGTAGTATAGATCGACTGGGAGCGGGAGAGACCCAGTACTTC. Protein: CASSIDRLGAGETQYF.

V and J are TRBV7-2 and TRBJ2-7, with 7 bases identical to TRBD2. Germline loops: CDR1 SGHTA, CDR2 FQGNSA. CDR3 length: 16 amino acids. The trim removed 2 bases at V and 4 bases at J, leaving 11 bases unmatched. The chain's CDR3 is CASSLRAGDLAYEQYF. The CDR3 DNA is TGTGCCAGCAGCTTACGGGCGGGGGACTTGGCGTACGAGCAGTACTTC.

V gene TRBV15 combines with J gene TRBJ1-5, with 7 bases identical to TRBD1. The CDR3 spans 15 residues. Looked up from germline, CDR1 is LNHNV and CDR2 is YYDKDF (reference sequence). J gave up 0 bases and V 5 bases, and 4 bases lay outside the gene matches. The DNA for the CDR3 is TGTGCCACCAGCTTTGACAGGGATAGCAATCAGCCCCAGCATTTT. Its translation is CATSFDRDSNQPQHF.

The chain employs TRBV11-2 and TRBJ1-1; no definite D call. CDR1 and CDR2 from the germline V gene are SGHAT and FQNNGV. Trimming cost V 1 base and J 0 bases, with 6 bases left between them. CDR3 length equals 14 residues. The CDR3 DNA reads TGTGCCAGCAGCTTAGTCCTCATGAACACTGAAGCTTTCTTT. Translated: CASSLVLMNTEAFF.

This clone was found many times. This chain connects TRBV28 to TRBJ2-1; TRBD2 matches at 8 bases. V dropped 5 bases and J dropped 7; count of bases not matched to a gene: 10. This CDR3 spans 15 amino acids. Per germline, CDR1 MDHEN and CDR2 SYDVKM. The CDR3 protein is CASSPPAGVKNEQFF. The CDR3 nucleotides are TGTGCCAGCAGTCCCCCAGCGGGAGTTAAGAATGAGCAGTTCTTC. Looking up the rest from reference TRBV28 and TRBJ2-1 gives the full variable domain: DVKVTQSSRYLVKRTGEKVFLECVQDMDHENMFWYRQDPGLGLRLIYFSYDVKMKEKGDIPEGYSVSREKKERFSLILESASTNQTSMYLCASSPPAGVKNEQFFGPGTRLTVL.

V usage is TRBV18 and J usage is TRBJ2-3; no definite D call. This CDR3 is built from 15 residues. Germline V gene data show CDR1 as KGHSH and CDR2 as LQKENI. Trimming took off 0 bases at V and 5 bases at J, with 12 bases between the two ends. CDR3 sequence reads: CASSPPPARGDTQYF. CDR3 nucleotides: TGTGCCAGCTCACCACCGCCAGCCAGAGGAGATACGCAGTATTTT.

The gene calls are TRBV28 and TRBJ2-6; D possibly corresponds to TRBD1 (5 bases). From germline, CDR1 is MDHEN and CDR2 SYDVKM. V was shortened by 2 bases and J by 0 bases, with 14 bases between the two germline ends. The CDR3 loop spans 18 amino acids. CDR3: CASSLLLVGASGANVLTF. The CDR3 region has the DNA TGTGCCAGCAGTTTACTTCTGGTAGGGGCCTCTGGGGCCAACGTCCTGACTTTC.

The chain has TRBV2 and TRBJ2-7; tentatively, D is TRBD1 (5 bases). There are 15 residues in the CDR3. The germline CDR1 and CDR2 sequences are SNHLY and FYNNEI. Trimming stripped 9 bases from V and 3 bases from J, with 21 bases between. This CDR3 is CASSSEVGVSYEQYF. The CDR3 DNA follows: TGTGCCAGTTCCTCAGAGGTAGGGGTTAGCTACGAGCAGTACTTC.

The chain recombines TRBV6-1 with TRBJ2-4, with 9 positions matching TRBD1. V was clipped by 4 bases and J by 0 bases; unmatched bases: 13. Germline lookup yields CDR1 MNHNS and CDR2 SASEGT. The CDR3 has 19 residues. The CDR3 nucleotides read TGTGCCAGCAGTGTTATTGGACAGGGGTTGTTCGGAGCCAAAAACATTCAGTACTTC. This encodes CASSVIGQGLFGAKNIQYF.

V usage is TRBV5-6 and J usage is TRBJ1-1; unclear D gene. Germline CDR1 is SGHDT and CDR2 is YYEEEE. The CDR3 totals 18 residues. V lost 0 bases to trimming and J lost 1 base, with 19 bases between them. As DNA, the CDR3 is TGTGCCAGCAGCTTGGACCGAACCATCCCAAACTCGAACACTGAAGCTTTCTTT. Protein product: CASSLDRTIPNSNTEAFF.

The chain links TRBV19 to TRBJ2-7; D tentatively fits TRBD1 or TRBD2 (7 bases each). This CDR3 is 18 amino acids long. Trimming cost V 4 bases and J 1 base, with 23 bases left between them. Germline CDR1 LNHDA, CDR2 SQIVND (reference sequence). The CDR3 bases are TGTGCCAGTAGTAGATCCGGGACAGCGGCCGGGAGGTCCTACGAGCAGTACTTC. This encodes CASSRSGTAAGRSYEQYF.

This clone was observed at least ten times. The chain joins TRBV5-1 to TRBJ2-1; 13 bases are a match to TRBD2. V dropped 3 bases and J dropped 7; count of bases not matched to a gene: 7. Germline loops: CDR1 SGHRS, CDR2 YFSETQ. The CDR3 covers 16 residues. This chain's CDR3 is CASSSVLAGGGNEQFF. In nucleotides, the CDR3 is TGCGCCAGCAGCTCGGTACTAGCGGGAGGGGGAAATGAGCAGTTCTTC.

This clone turned up a few times. The chain has TRBV7-9 and TRBJ2-7; the match to TRBD2 covers 10 bases. This CDR3 comprises 14 residues. The trim removed 2 bases at V and 4 bases at J, leaving 2 bases unmatched. CDR1 is SEHNR and CDR2 is FQNEAQ in the germline V gene (reference sequence). CDR3 bases: TGTGCCAGCAGCTTAAGGACTAGCGGATACGAGCAGTACTTC. It yields the protein CASSLRTSGYEQYF.

This sequence joins TRBV7-4 and TRBJ1-5, with D uncertain. In germline, CDR1 is SGHVT, CDR2 SQSDAQ. The CDR3 contains 20 residues. With 4 bases removed from V and 0 bases from J, the gap between germline ends came to 25 bases. The CDR3 is CASSCTGTPTTFYSNQPQHF. In nucleotides, the CDR3 is TGTGCCAGCAGCTGTACGGGAACCCCCACCACCTTCTATAGCAATCAGCCCCAGCATTTT.

This clone was recorded once. The V call is TRBV6-6, the J call TRBJ1-5, with a tentative D call TRBD1 (5 bases). Germline V CDR1 and CDR2: MNHNY, SVGAGI (reference sequence). V was clipped by 4 bases and J by 6 bases, with 13 bases between them. This CDR3 is built from 14 residues. This chain's CDR3 is CASSFTGGAQPQHF. The CDR3 nucleotides read TGTGCCAGCAGTTTTACGGGGGGAGCTCAGCCCCAGCATTTT.

This rearrangement joins TRBV5-1 to TRBJ1-5, with TRBD1 as a possible D gene (5 bases). Trimming shortened V by 5 bases and J by 6 bases, and 12 bases separated the two germline ends. The CDR3 spans 13 residues. CDR1 is SGHRS, CDR2 YFSETQ, per germline. In DNA form, the CDR3 reads TGCGCCAGCAGTTCCTCCCAGGGTCAGCCCCAGCATTTT. Its translation is CASSSSQGQPQHF.